The 4 T cell receptor beta chains presented below share a single source sample, sequenced in a study of PD-L1 blockade in urothelial cancer. Stated time point: pretreatment peripheral blood. Libraries were prepared by immunoSEQ multiplex PCR; TCRdb keeps only in-frame clonotypes and omits some of them. The table lists 80,000 to 90,000 clones, approximately 81% of them singletons, with about 15% in the top ten. The material was PBMCs, obtained around atezolizumab (anti-PD-L1) treatment. The receptor set was obtained from a man aged 55 to 69 with urothelial cancer.

J is TRBJ2-7 and V is TRBV7-8; 7 nucleotides match TRBD1. The CDR3 totals 14 residues. V lost 0 bases and J lost 6; bases outside the gene matches: 5. Germline loops: CDR1 SGHVS, CDR2 FQNEAQ. This CDR3 reads CASSLAGGGFEQYF. The CDR3 DNA reads TGTGCCAGCAGCTTAGCAGGGGGCGGCTTCGAGCAGTACTTC. Full variable domain (rest looked up from reference TRBV7-8 and TRBJ2-7): GAGVSQSPRYKVAKRGQDVALRCDPISGHVSLFWYQQALGQGPEFLTYFQNEAQLDKSGLPSDRFFAERPEGSVSTLKIQRTQQEDSAVYLCASSLAGGGFEQYFGPGTRLTVT.

The chain is built from TRBV7-3 and TRBJ1-5, with a possible D match to TRBD1 (5 bases). The CDR3 is made up of 13 amino acids. V lost 6 bases to trimming and J lost 7 bases, with 13 bases between them. Per germline, CDR1 SGHTA and CDR2 FQGTGA. CDR3 nucleotides: TGTGCCAGCAGTTTGCACCCAGGGCAGCCCCAGCATTTT. This translates into CASSLHPGQPQHF.

The chain uses TRBV5-1 and TRBJ1-1, with 8 positions matching TRBD1. Trimming cost V 4 bases and J 2 bases; bases outside gene matches: 10. The CDR3 contains 16 residues. The germline gives CDR1 SGHRS, CDR2 YFSETQ. The chain's CDR3 is CASSLRTGKENTEAFF. The CDR3 nucleotides are TGCGCCAGCAGCCTCCGGACAGGGAAGGAAAACACTGAAGCTTTCTTT.

The chain has TRBV5-1 and TRBJ2-2, with D perhaps matching TRBD2 (5 bases). The V end lost 4 bases, the J end lost 3 bases, and 13 bases lay between the germline ends. This CDR3 has 15 amino acids. Germline V lookup: CDR1 SGHRS, CDR2 YFSETQ. The CDR3 region is CASSPGLDYTGELFF. The DNA of the CDR3 is TGCGCCAGCAGCCCCGGACTGGACTACACCGGGGAGCTGTTTTTT.